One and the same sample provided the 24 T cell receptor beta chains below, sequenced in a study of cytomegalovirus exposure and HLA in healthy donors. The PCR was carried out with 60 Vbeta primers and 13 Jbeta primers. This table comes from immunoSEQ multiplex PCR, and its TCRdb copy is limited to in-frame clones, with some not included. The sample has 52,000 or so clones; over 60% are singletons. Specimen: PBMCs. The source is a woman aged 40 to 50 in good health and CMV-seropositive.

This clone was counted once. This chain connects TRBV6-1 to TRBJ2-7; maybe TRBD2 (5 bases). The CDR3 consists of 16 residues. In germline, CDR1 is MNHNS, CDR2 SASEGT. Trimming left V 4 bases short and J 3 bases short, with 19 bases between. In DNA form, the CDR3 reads TGTGCCAGCAGTGGGGTGTGGAGGACCGGGTTCTACGAGCAGTACTTC. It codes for CASSGVWRTGFYEQYF.

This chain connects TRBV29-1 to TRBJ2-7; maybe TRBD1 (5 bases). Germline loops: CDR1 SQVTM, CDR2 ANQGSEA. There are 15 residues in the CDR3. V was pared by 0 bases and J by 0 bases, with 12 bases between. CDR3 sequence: CSVEDYRKGSYEQYF. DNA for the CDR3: TGCAGCGTTGAAGACTACAGGAAAGGCTCCTACGAGCAGTACTTC.

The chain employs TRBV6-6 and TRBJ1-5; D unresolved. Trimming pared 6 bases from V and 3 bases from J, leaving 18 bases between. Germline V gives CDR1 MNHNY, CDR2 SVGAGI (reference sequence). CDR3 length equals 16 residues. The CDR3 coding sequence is TGTGCCAGCAGCCGACCTCAAGGTAGCGACAATCAGCCCCAGCATTTT. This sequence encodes CASSRPQGSDNQPQHF.

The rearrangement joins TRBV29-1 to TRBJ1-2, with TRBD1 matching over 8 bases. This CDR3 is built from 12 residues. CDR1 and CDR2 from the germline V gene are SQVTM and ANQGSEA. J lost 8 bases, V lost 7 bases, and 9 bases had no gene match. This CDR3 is CSGRTGSYGYTF. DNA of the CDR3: TGCAGCGGGCGGACAGGGAGTTACGGCTACACCTTC.

This CDR3 reads CASSLNGGSSGNGELFF. As DNA, the CDR3 is TGTGCCAGCAGCTTAAACGGCGGCTCTAGCGGGAACGGGGAGCTGTTTTTT. The V gene is TRBV7-3, the J gene TRBJ2-2; 9 nucleotides agree with TRBD2. This CDR3 has 17 residues. Trimming took 1 base from V and 7 from J; bases not matched to a gene: 10. The V gene's germline CDR1 is SGHTA and CDR2 FQGTGA.

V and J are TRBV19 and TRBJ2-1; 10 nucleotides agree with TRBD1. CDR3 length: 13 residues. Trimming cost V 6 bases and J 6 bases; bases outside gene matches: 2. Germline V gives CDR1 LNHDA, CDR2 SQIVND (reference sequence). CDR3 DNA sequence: TGTGCCAGTAGGGACAGGGGGGCCAATGAGCAGTTCTTC. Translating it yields CASRDRGANEQFF.

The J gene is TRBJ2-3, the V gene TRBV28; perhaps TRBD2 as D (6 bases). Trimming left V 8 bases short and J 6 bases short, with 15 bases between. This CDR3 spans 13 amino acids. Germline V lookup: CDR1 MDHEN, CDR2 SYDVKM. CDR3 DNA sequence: TGTGCCAGCGACGGGACTTGGGGGGATACGCAGTATTTT. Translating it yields CASDGTWGDTQYF. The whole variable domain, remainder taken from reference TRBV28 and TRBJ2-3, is DVKVTQSSRYLVKRTGEKVFLECVQDMDHENMFWYRQDPGLGLRLIYFSYDVKMKEKGDIPEGYSVSREKKERFSLILESASTNQTSMYLCASDGTWGDTQYFGPGTRLTVL.

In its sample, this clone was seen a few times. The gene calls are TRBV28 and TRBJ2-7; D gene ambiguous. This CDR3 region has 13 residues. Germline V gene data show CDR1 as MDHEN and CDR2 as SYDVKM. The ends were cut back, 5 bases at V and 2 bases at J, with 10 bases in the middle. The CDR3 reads CASSPVEPYEQYF. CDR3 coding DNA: TGTGCCAGCAGTCCCGTCGAGCCCTACGAGCAGTACTTC.

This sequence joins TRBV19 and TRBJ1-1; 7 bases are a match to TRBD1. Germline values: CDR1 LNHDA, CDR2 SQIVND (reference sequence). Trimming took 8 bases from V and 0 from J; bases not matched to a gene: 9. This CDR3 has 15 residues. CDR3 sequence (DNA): TGTGCCAGTCGTAAACAGGGGCTCATGAACACTGAAGCTTTCTTT. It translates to CASRKQGLMNTEAFF.

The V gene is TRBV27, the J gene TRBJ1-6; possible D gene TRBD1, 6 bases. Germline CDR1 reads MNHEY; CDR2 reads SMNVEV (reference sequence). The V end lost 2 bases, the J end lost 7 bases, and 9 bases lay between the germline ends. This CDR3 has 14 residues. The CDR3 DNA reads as TGTGCCAGCAGTTTAGCAGGGGACAATTCACCCCTCCACTTT. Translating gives CASSLAGDNSPLHF.

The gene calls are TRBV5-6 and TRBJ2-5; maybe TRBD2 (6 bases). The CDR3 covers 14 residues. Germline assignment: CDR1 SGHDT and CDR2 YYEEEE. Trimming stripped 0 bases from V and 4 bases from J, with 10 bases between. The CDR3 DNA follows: TGTGCCAGCAGCTTGGACCCCGGGGGAGAGACCCAGTACTTC. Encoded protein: CASSLDPGGETQYF.

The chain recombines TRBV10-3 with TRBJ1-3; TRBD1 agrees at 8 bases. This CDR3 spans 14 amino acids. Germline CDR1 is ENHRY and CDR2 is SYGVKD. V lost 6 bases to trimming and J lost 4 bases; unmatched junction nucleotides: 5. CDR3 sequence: CAISQGQGGNTIYF. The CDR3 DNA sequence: TGTGCCATCAGCCAAGGACAGGGAGGAAACACCATATATTTT.

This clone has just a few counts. This chain's CDR3 is CASSEAGRGYGYTF. The CDR3 nucleotides are TGTGCCAGCAGTGAAGCCGGGAGGGGCTATGGCTACACCTTC. The rearrangement joins TRBV6-1 to TRBJ1-2; the D gene is possibly TRBD1 (5 bases). Germline V gives CDR1 MNHNS, CDR2 SASEGT. CDR3 size: 14 residues. V lost 0 bases and J 4 bases, leaving 9 bases between the germline ends.

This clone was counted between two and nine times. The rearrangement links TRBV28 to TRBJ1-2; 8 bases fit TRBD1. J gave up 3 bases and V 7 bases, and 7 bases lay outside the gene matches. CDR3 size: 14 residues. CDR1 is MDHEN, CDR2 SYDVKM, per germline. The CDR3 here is CASNRQGLHYGYTF. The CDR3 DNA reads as TGTGCCAGCAATAGACAGGGGCTTCACTATGGCTACACCTTC.

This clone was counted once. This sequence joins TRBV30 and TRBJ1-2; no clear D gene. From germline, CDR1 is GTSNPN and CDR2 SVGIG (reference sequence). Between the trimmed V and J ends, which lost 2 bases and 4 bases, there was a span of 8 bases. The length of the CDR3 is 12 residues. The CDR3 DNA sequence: TGTGCCTGGAGTCCCGGGAGCTATGGCTACACCTTC. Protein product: CAWSPGSYGYTF.

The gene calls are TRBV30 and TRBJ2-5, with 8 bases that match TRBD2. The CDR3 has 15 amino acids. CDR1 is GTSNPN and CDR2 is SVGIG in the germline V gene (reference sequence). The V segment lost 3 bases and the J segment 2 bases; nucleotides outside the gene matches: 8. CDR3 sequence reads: CAWRGAAGVQETQYF. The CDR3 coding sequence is TGTGCCTGGAGGGGAGCAGCGGGGGTACAAGAGACCCAGTACTTC.

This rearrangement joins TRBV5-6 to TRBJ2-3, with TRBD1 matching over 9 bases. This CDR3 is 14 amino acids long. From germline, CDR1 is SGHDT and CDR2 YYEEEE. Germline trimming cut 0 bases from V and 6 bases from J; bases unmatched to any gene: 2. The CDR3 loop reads CASSLDDRGDTQYF. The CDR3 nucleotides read TGTGCCAGCAGCTTGGACGACAGGGGGGATACGCAGTATTTT.

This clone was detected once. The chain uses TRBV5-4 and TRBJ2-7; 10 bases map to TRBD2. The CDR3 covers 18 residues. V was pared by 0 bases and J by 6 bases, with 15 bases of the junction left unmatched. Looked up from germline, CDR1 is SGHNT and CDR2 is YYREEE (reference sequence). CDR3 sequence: CASSLGGFASGGEVEQYF. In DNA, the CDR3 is TGTGCCAGCAGCTTGGGAGGGTTCGCTAGCGGGGGCGAGGTCGAGCAGTACTTC.

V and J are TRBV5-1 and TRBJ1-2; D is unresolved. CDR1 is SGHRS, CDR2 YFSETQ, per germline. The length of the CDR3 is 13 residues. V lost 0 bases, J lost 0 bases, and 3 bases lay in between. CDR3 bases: TGCGCCAGCAGCTTGGACACTAACTATGGCTACACCTTC. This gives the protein CASSLDTNYGYTF.

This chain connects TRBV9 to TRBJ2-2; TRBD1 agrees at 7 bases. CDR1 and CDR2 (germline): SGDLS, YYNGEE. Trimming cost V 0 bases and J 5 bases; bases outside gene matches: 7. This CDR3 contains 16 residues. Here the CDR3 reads CASSVEGGRRTGELFF. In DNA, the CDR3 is TGTGCCAGCAGCGTAGAAGGGGGCAGGAGGACCGGGGAGCTGTTTTTT.

The CDR3 loop reads CATSATETQYF. As DNA, the CDR3 is TGTGCCACCAGCGCTACGGAGACCCAGTACTTC. V gene TRBV15 combines with J gene TRBJ2-5, with no clear D. Per germline, CDR1 LNHNV and CDR2 YYDKDF (reference sequence). The CDR3 totals 11 residues. V was pared by 5 bases and J by 5 bases, with 6 bases between.

The CDR3 loop is CASRGQGINYGYTF. For the CDR3, the DNA is TGCGCCAGCAGAGGACAGGGAATTAACTATGGCTACACCTTC. The gene calls are TRBV5-1 and TRBJ1-2, with 8 bases matching TRBD1. V shed 5 bases and J 1 base; nucleotides not matched to a gene: 4. The germline V gene has CDR1 SGHRS and CDR2 YFSETQ. The CDR3 loop spans 14 amino acids.

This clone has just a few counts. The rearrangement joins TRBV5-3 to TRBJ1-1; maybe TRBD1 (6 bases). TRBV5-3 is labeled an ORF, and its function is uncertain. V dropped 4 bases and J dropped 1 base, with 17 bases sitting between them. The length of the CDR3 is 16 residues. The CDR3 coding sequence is TGTGCCAGAAGCCTTAACAGGGACACGAGGAACACTGAAGCTTTCTTT. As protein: CARSLNRDTRNTEAFF.

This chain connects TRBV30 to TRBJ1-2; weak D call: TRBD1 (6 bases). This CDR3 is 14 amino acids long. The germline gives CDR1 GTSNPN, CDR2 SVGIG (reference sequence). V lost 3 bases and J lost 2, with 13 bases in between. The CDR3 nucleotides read TGTGCCTGGAGGGCGGACAGATCCAACTATGGCTACACCTTC. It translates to CAWRADRSNYGYTF. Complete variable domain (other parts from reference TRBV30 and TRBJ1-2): SQTIHQWPATLVQPVGSPLSLECTVEGTSNPNLYWYRQAAGRGLQLLFYSVGIGQISSEVPQNLSASRPQDRQFILSSKKLLLSDSGFYLCAWRADRSNYGYTFGSGTRLTVV.